One sample yielded the 23 T cell receptor beta chains listed below, sequenced in a study of control samples from healthy donors and cancer patients. Clones were read by immunoSEQ multiplex PCR, and TCRdb kept only the in-frame ones, dropping some. The data hold roughly 180,000 clones, with 91% observed a single time. The specimen was blood. The receptors were sampled from a woman in her forties in good health.

The gene calls are TRBV12-3 or TRBV12-4 and TRBJ2-1; the D gene is possibly TRBD2 (6 bases). This CDR3 contains 12 residues. V was shortened by 4 bases and J by 5 bases, with 6 bases between the two germline ends. This chain's CDR3 is CASSWGDNEQFF. As DNA, the CDR3 is TGTGCCAGCAGTTGGGGGGACAATGAGCAGTTCTTC.

The chain uses TRBV12-3 or TRBV12-4 and TRBJ1-3; no firm D call. The ends were cut back, 3 bases at V and 0 bases at J, with 0 bases in the middle. The CDR3 consists of 12 residues. CDR3 amino acids: CASSFSGNTIYF. The CDR3 nucleotides are TGTGCCAGCAGTTTCTCTGGAAACACCATATATTTT.

This rearrangement joins TRBV4-1 to TRBJ1-1; D gene uncertain. V lost 4 bases and J 5 bases, leaving 5 bases between the germline ends. The CDR3 is 11 residues long. CDR1 MGHRA and CDR2 YSYEKL come from the germline V gene. The CDR3 DNA follows: TGCGCCAGCAGCCGGAAAACTGAAGCTTTCTTT. Encoded protein: CASSRKTEAFF.

V is TRBV7-2 and J is TRBJ1-1; tentative D call: TRBD1 (5 bases). With 6 bases removed from V and 4 bases from J, the gap between germline ends came to 24 bases. Germline V lookup: CDR1 SGHTA, CDR2 FQGNSA. This CDR3 has 17 residues. The CDR3 region has the DNA TGTGCCAGCAGTGGCGCGGCAGGGATTTATCGGGGCACTGAAGCTTTCTTT. This gives the protein CASSGAAGIYRGTEAFF.

This sequence joins TRBV27 and TRBJ1-5; D is ambiguous. The ends were cut back, 5 bases at V and 4 bases at J, with 9 bases in the middle. Germline lookup yields CDR1 MNHEY and CDR2 SMNVEV (reference sequence). The CDR3 is 13 amino acids. CDR3 nucleotides: TGTGCCAGCAGTCCACTGATTAATCAGCCCCAGCATTTT. Its translation: CASSPLINQPQHF.

Remarks on this clone: The same CDR3 arises from other DNA sequences in this sample as well. This rearrangement joins TRBV5-6 to TRBJ2-5; D possibly corresponds to TRBD1 (5 bases). Germline lookup yields CDR1 SGHDT and CDR2 YYEEEE. The length of the CDR3 is 11 residues. Trimming shortened V by 3 bases and J by 5 bases, and 5 bases separated the two germline ends. CDR3 DNA sequence: TGTGCCAGCAGCTCAGGGGAGACCCAGTACTTC. It yields the protein CASSSGETQYF.

The V gene is TRBV12-3 or TRBV12-4, the J gene TRBJ1-1; D uncertain. This CDR3 is built from 13 residues. V lost 6 bases, J lost 0 bases, and 8 bases lay in between. The CDR3 nucleotides are TGTGCCAGCAGGCGACAAATGAACACTGAAGCTTTCTTT. Amino acid sequence: CASRRQMNTEAFF.

V is TRBV29-1 and J is TRBJ2-7, with D possibly being TRBD1 (5 bases). In germline, CDR1 is SQVTM, CDR2 ANQGSEA. The length of the CDR3 is 12 residues. With 2 bases removed from V and 3 bases from J, the gap between germline ends came to 8 bases. The chain's CDR3 is CSVEQGDYEQYF. The CDR3 region has the DNA TGCAGCGTTGAACAGGGTGACTACGAGCAGTACTTC.

There are many counts of this clone. CDR3 amino acids: CASSPGLAGGNEQFF. CDR3 DNA sequence: TGTGCCAGCAGCCCCGGACTAGCGGGGGGGAATGAGCAGTTCTTC. The chain joins TRBV5-6 to TRBJ2-1; 15 bases are shared with TRBD2. V shed 4 bases, J shed 7 bases, and the junction held 3 bases outside the gene matches. This CDR3 contains 15 residues. CDR1 and CDR2 (germline): SGHDT, YYEEEE. The entire variable domain, with the rest obtained from reference TRBV5-6 and TRBJ2-1, is as follows: DAGVTQSPTHLIKTRGQQVTLRCSPKSGHDTVSWYQQALGQGPQFIFQYYEEEERQRGNFPDRFSGHQFPNYSSELNVNALLLGDSALYLCASSPGLAGGNEQFFGPGTRLTVL.

This sequence joins TRBV6-1 and TRBJ1-1; tentatively, D is TRBD1 (6 bases). The CDR3 spans 16 residues. Germline V gene lookup returns CDR1 MNHNS and CDR2 SASEGT. With 3 bases removed from V and 1 base from J, the gap between germline ends came to 15 bases. The CDR3 DNA reads TGTGCCAGCAGTGAGGAGGGACAACGGGGGAACACTGAAGCTTTCTTT. This encodes CASSEEGQRGNTEAFF.

The V gene is TRBV19, the J gene TRBJ2-7; D is undetermined. The CDR3 is 11 amino acids. Looked up from germline, CDR1 is LNHDA and CDR2 is SQIVND (reference sequence). V lost 10 bases, J lost 3 bases, and 10 bases lay in between. This CDR3 reads CATKRGYEQYF. CDR3 nucleotides: TGTGCCACCAAGCGTGGCTACGAGCAGTACTTC.

There are many counts of this clone. The rearrangement joins TRBV18 to TRBJ2-1; D may be TRBD1 (6 bases). CDR1 KGHSH and CDR2 LQKENI come from the germline V gene. V was cut by 4 bases and J by 6 bases, with 7 bases left in between. CDR3 length: 12 amino acids. CDR3 bases: TGTGCCAGCTCACTACAGGGCAATGAGCAGTTCTTC. It is translated as CASSLQGNEQFF.

The rearrangement uses TRBV4-1 and TRBJ2-2; perhaps TRBD2 as D (6 bases). Germline CDR1 MGHRA, CDR2 YSYEKL. This CDR3 comprises 14 residues. With 0 bases removed from V and 6 bases from J, the gap between germline ends came to 8 bases. DNA for the CDR3: TGCGCCAGCAGCCAAGAGTCGGGGGCCGGGGAGCTGTTTTTT. The encoded protein is CASSQESGAGELFF.

The chain combines TRBV18 with TRBJ2-7; possibly TRBD1 for D (6 bases). CDR1 and CDR2 from the germline V gene are KGHSH and LQKENI. The germline V and J ends were trimmed by 4 bases and 2 bases, with 9 bases remaining between them. The CDR3 loop spans 13 amino acids. In DNA, the CDR3 is TGTGCCAGCTCACGGACAGCGACCTACGAGCAGTACTTC. This codes for CASSRTATYEQYF.

The V call is TRBV6-6, the J call TRBJ2-3, with D uncertain. The CDR3 runs to 13 residues. Trimming took 2 bases from V and 4 from J, leaving 7 bases between them. In germline, CDR1 is MNHNY, CDR2 SVGAGI (reference sequence). DNA of the CDR3: TGTGCCAGCAGTTACAGGGCCGCAGATACGCAGTATTTT. This gives the protein CASSYRAADTQYF.

The chain joins TRBV24-1 to TRBJ1-6; D gene ambiguous. The CDR3 totals 17 residues. V lost 2 bases to trimming and J lost 1 base, with 11 bases between them. The V gene's germline CDR1 is KGHDR and CDR2 SFDVKD. This CDR3 is CATSDSTSPSYNSPLHF. The DNA of the CDR3 is TGTGCCACCAGTGATTCGACAAGTCCTTCCTATAATTCACCCCTCCACTTT.

The chain joins TRBV4-2 to TRBJ1-1; perhaps TRBD1 as D (6 bases). V was clipped by 4 bases and J by 0 bases, with 15 bases between them. The germline V gene has CDR1 LGHNA and CDR2 YNFKEQ. This CDR3 region has 16 residues. CDR3 sequence: CASSPRGVSMNTEAFF. The CDR3 bases are TGTGCCAGCAGCCCGAGGGGGGTGAGCATGAACACTGAAGCTTTCTTT.

The V and J genes are TRBV6-2 or TRBV6-3 and TRBJ2-1; 8 bases line up with TRBD1. This CDR3 has 16 residues. J lost 4 bases, V lost 7 bases, and 12 bases had no gene match. Germline V gene data show CDR1 as MNHEY and CDR2 as SVGEGT. This CDR3 is CASNSSPGGGYNEQFF. The CDR3 region has the DNA TGTGCCAGCAATTCCTCGCCAGGGGGCGGTTACAATGAGCAGTTCTTC.

The chain recombines TRBV7-2 with TRBJ2-5, with D tentatively TRBD2 (6 bases). Germline CDR1 SGHTA, CDR2 FQGNSA. This CDR3 spans 14 amino acids. V was cut by 1 base and J by 5 bases, with 11 bases left in between. In DNA, the CDR3 is TGTGCCAGCAGCTTAGTAGCGGCGAGGGAGACCCAGTACTTC. This encodes CASSLVAARETQYF.

This chain connects TRBV18 to TRBJ2-3; 9 nucleotides align to TRBD2. Trimming removed 1 base from V and 2 bases from J; junction bases left unmatched: 7. The CDR3 has 17 amino acids. Germline lookup yields CDR1 KGHSH and CDR2 LQKENI. The CDR3 nucleotides are TGTGCCAGCTCACCACTCCCGGTAGCGGGGGACACAGATACGCAGTATTTT. The encoded protein is CASSPLPVAGDTDTQYF.

This clone appeared a few times. The rearrangement links TRBV6-5 to TRBJ2-7, with 7 bases identical to TRBD1. V shed 6 bases, J shed 2 bases, and the junction held 4 bases outside the gene matches. Germline loops: CDR1 MNHEY, CDR2 SVGAGI. The CDR3 runs to 13 residues. In DNA form, the CDR3 reads TGTGCCAGCAGCACGGACAGGACCTACGAGCAGTACTTC. Amino acids: CASSTDRTYEQYF.

This rearrangement joins TRBV5-4 to TRBJ2-1; 11 bases align to TRBD2. The ends lost 4 bases at V and 3 bases at J; junction bases unmatched: 6. CDR3 length: 16 residues. The germline CDR1 and CDR2 sequences are SGHNT and YYREEE (reference sequence). The CDR3 DNA sequence: TGTGCCAGCAGCCAAGGACTAGCGGGTGACTACAATGAGCAGTTCTTC. It encodes CASSQGLAGDYNEQFF.

J is TRBJ1-2 and V is TRBV27, with 9 positions matching TRBD1. This CDR3 has 12 residues. Germline CDR1 is MNHEY and CDR2 is SMNVEV (reference sequence). The CDR3 DNA follows: TGTGCAGCGGGGACAGGGTTCTATGGCTACACCTTC. It yields the protein CAAGTGFYGYTF.